These T cell receptor beta chains were read from a single sample in a study of cytomegalovirus exposure and HLA in healthy donors. The repertoire was sequenced with immunoSEQ multiplex PCR; TCRdb's copy has only in-frame clones and lacks some. The table includes about 150,000 clones, about three quarters detected once. Sequencing input: PBMCs. All receptors derive from a man aged 18 to 30 in good health and CMV-seronegative. Each CDR3 is given with its conserved first and last residue. A D gene is named only where the DNA matches it firmly. For some rows the clone size is stated as once, few or many, or as a class when expanded; others skip it.

v_call: TRBV19
j_call: TRBJ2-3
d_call: TRBD2
clone_size: NA
cdr3_aa: CASSIGVGASGSTDTQYF
cdr3_nt: TGTGCCAGTAGTATAGGGGTAGGAGCTAGCGGAAGCACAGATACGCAGTATTTT

v_call: TRBV30
j_call: TRBJ2-6
d_call: NA
clone_size: NA
cdr3_aa: CACLGGAPDGANVLTF
cdr3_nt: TGTGCCTGCCTCGGCGGGGCCCCCGATGGGGCCAACGTCCTGACTTTC

v_call: TRBV7-9
j_call: TRBJ2-7
d_call: TRBD2
clone_size: NA
cdr3_aa: CASAPGGITYEQYF
cdr3_nt: TGTGCCAGCGCCCCGGGGGGGATAACCTACGAGCAGTACTTC

v_call: TRBV5-6
j_call: TRBJ2-7
d_call: TRBD2
clone_size: NA
cdr3_aa: CASSLGGRVYEQYF
cdr3_nt: TGTGCCAGCAGCTTAGGAGGGAGGGTGTACGAGCAGTACTTC

v_call: TRBV5-6
j_call: TRBJ2-5
d_call: TRBD2
clone_size: NA
cdr3_aa: CASSSYLAAQETQYF
cdr3_nt: TGTGCCAGCAGCTCCTACCTAGCGGCCCAAGAGACCCAGTACTTC

v_call: TRBV5-1
j_call: TRBJ2-7
d_call: NA
clone_size: NA
cdr3_aa: CASSYGLAPYEQYF
cdr3_nt: TGCGCCAGCAGCTACGGACTGGCACCCTACGAGCAGTACTTC

v_call: TRBV7-8
j_call: TRBJ2-7
d_call: NA
clone_size: NA
cdr3_aa: CASSSRSRDTSYEQYF
cdr3_nt: TGTGCCAGCAGCTCAAGGTCCCGGGACACATCCTACGAGCAGTACTTC

v_call: TRBV6-5
j_call: TRBJ2-3
d_call: NA
clone_size: NA
cdr3_aa: CANIGGGLTDTQYF
cdr3_nt: TGTGCCAACATTGGGGGGGGGCTGACAGATACGCAGTATTTT

v_call: TRBV7-9
j_call: TRBJ2-3
d_call: TRBD2
clone_size: NA
cdr3_aa: CASIASGRPADTQYF
cdr3_nt: TGTGCCAGCATAGCTAGCGGGAGGCCGGCAGATACGCAGTATTTT

v_call: TRBV9
j_call: TRBJ2-7
d_call: NA
clone_size: NA
cdr3_aa: CASSAFPGIGYEQYF
cdr3_nt: TGTGCCAGCAGCGCGTTCCCAGGGATAGGCTACGAGCAGTACTTC

v_call: TRBV5-6
j_call: TRBJ2-7
d_call: TRBD1
clone_size: once
cdr3_aa: CASSFGQGRYEQYF
cdr3_nt: TGTGCCAGCAGCTTCGGACAGGGGCGTTACGAGCAGTACTTC

v_call: TRBV7-9
j_call: TRBJ2-5
d_call: NA
clone_size: once
cdr3_aa: CASSPLETQYF
cdr3_nt: TGTGCCAGCAGCCCCCTGGAGACCCAGTACTTC

v_call: TRBV7-2
j_call: TRBJ2-1
d_call: TRBD2
clone_size: NA
cdr3_aa: CASSPVAGGYNEQFF
cdr3_nt: TGTGCCAGCAGCCCGGTAGCGGGAGGGTACAATGAGCAGTTCTTC

v_call: TRBV28
j_call: TRBJ2-2
d_call: NA
clone_size: NA
cdr3_aa: CASSLWLSASGGELFF
cdr3_nt: TGTGCCAGCAGTTTGTGGTTGTCGGCCTCGGGGGGGGAGCTGTTTTTT

v_call: TRBV7-9
j_call: TRBJ2-1
d_call: NA
clone_size: NA
cdr3_aa: CASSLRGGRHNEQFF
cdr3_nt: TGTGCCAGCAGCTTACGCGGGGGCCGCCACAATGAGCAGTTCTTC

v_call: TRBV30
j_call: TRBJ1-2
d_call: NA
clone_size: once
cdr3_aa: CAWSVDGVGYTF
cdr3_nt: TGTGCCTGGAGTGTTGACGGGGTCGGCTACACCTTC

v_call: TRBV9
j_call: TRBJ2-2
d_call: NA
clone_size: NA
cdr3_aa: CASSVGDSNTGELFF
cdr3_nt: TGTGCCAGCAGCGTAGGGGACTCAAACACCGGGGAGCTGTTTTTT

v_call: TRBV5-6
j_call: TRBJ2-3
d_call: NA
clone_size: NA
cdr3_aa: CASSLLGTQYF
cdr3_nt: TGTGCCAGCAGCCTGCTCGGTACGCAGTATTTT

v_call: TRBV5-1
j_call: TRBJ2-7
d_call: TRBD2
clone_size: few
cdr3_aa: CASSLGLAGDEQYF
cdr3_nt: TGCGCCAGCAGCTTAGGGCTAGCGGGAGACGAGCAGTACTTC

v_call: TRBV5-1
j_call: TRBJ1-1
d_call: NA
clone_size: NA
cdr3_aa: CASSPREGMNTEAFF
cdr3_nt: TGCGCCAGCAGCCCCCGGGAGGGGATGAACACTGAAGCTTTCTTT

v_call: TRBV6-6
j_call: TRBJ2-1
d_call: NA
clone_size: NA
cdr3_aa: CASSYQAEGQFF
cdr3_nt: TGTGCCAGCAGTTACCAGGCGGAGGGGCAGTTCTTC

v_call: TRBV5-8
j_call: TRBJ1-5
d_call: TRBD1
clone_size: once
cdr3_aa: CASSLVRGQGGQPQHF
cdr3_nt: TGTGCCAGCAGCTTGGTACGGGGACAGGGGGGACAGCCCCAGCATTTT

v_call: TRBV30
j_call: TRBJ2-7
d_call: NA
clone_size: NA
cdr3_aa: CAWRGRSYYEQYF
cdr3_nt: TGTGCCTGGAGGGGCAGGTCCTACTACGAGCAGTACTTC

v_call: TRBV5-4
j_call: TRBJ2-7
d_call: TRBD2
clone_size: NA
cdr3_aa: CASSLGLAETYEQYF
cdr3_nt: TGTGCCAGCAGCTTGGGGCTAGCGGAGACCTACGAGCAGTACTTC

v_call: TRBV30
j_call: TRBJ2-4
d_call: NA
clone_size: once
cdr3_aa: CAWSGGGGENIQYF
cdr3_nt: TGTGCCTGGAGTGGTGGTGGGGGCGAAAACATTCAGTACTTC

v_call: TRBV6-4
j_call: TRBJ2-1
d_call: TRBD1
clone_size: few
cdr3_aa: CASSDPDRGPNEQFF
cdr3_nt: TGTGCCAGCAGTGACCCGGACAGGGGGCCGAATGAGCAGTTCTTC

v_call: TRBV5-6
j_call: TRBJ2-5
d_call: NA
clone_size: NA
cdr3_aa: CASSPDGLQETQYF
cdr3_nt: TGTGCCAGCAGCCCTGATGGGCTACAAGAGACCCAGTACTTC

v_call: TRBV5-1
j_call: TRBJ2-3
d_call: NA
clone_size: NA
cdr3_aa: CASSLEGLTDTQYF
cdr3_nt: TGCGCCAGCAGCTTGGAGGGACTGACAGATACGCAGTATTTT

v_call: TRBV27
j_call: TRBJ1-2
d_call: NA
clone_size: NA
cdr3_aa: CASRGGTYGYTF
cdr3_nt: TGTGCCAGCAGGGGAGGGACCTATGGCTACACCTTC

v_call: TRBV21-1
j_call: TRBJ2-7
d_call: NA
clone_size: NA
cdr3_aa: CASSHLRTARTYEQYF
cdr3_nt: TGTGCCAGCAGCCACCTACGGACAGCAAGGACCTACGAGCAGTACTTC

v_call: TRBV10-3
j_call: TRBJ1-2
d_call: NA
clone_size: NA
cdr3_aa: CAISRQVGGYGYTF
cdr3_nt: TGTGCCATCAGTCGTCAGGTTGGAGGTTATGGCTACACCTTC

v_call: TRBV21-1
j_call: TRBJ2-3
d_call: NA
clone_size: once
cdr3_aa: CASSLLSAVSVDTQYF
cdr3_nt: TGTGCCAGCAGCCTTCTGTCCGCGGTATCTGTAGATACGCAGTATTTT

v_call: TRBV13
j_call: TRBJ2-7
d_call: TRBD1
clone_size: NA
cdr3_aa: CASSLGDRAYEQYF
cdr3_nt: TGTGCCAGCAGCTTAGGGGACAGGGCGTACGAGCAGTACTTC

v_call: TRBV6-1
j_call: TRBJ2-4
d_call: TRBD2
clone_size: few
cdr3_aa: CASRGGWAKNIQYF
cdr3_nt: TGTGCCAGCAGGGGGGGGTGGGCTAAAAACATTCAGTACTTC

v_call: TRBV4-3
j_call: TRBJ1-3
d_call: NA
clone_size: NA
cdr3_aa: CASSQYQTESGNTIYF
cdr3_nt: TGCGCCAGCAGCCAATACCAGACAGAGTCAGGAAACACCATATATTTT

v_call: TRBV6-5
j_call: TRBJ2-3
d_call: TRBD1
clone_size: NA
cdr3_aa: CASRRQGSDTQYF
cdr3_nt: TGTGCCAGCAGACGACAGGGGTCAGATACGCAGTATTTT

v_call: TRBV19
j_call: TRBJ1-4
d_call: NA
clone_size: NA
cdr3_aa: CASSDRTNEKLFF
cdr3_nt: TGTGCCAGTTCAGACAGAACTAATGAAAAACTGTTTTTT

v_call: TRBV10-2
j_call: TRBJ1-4
d_call: NA
clone_size: NA
cdr3_aa: CAASLFRQSNEKLFF
cdr3_nt: TGCGCCGCCTCCCTCTTCAGACAGTCTAATGAAAAACTGTTTTTT

v_call: TRBV11-3
j_call: TRBJ2-1
d_call: NA
clone_size: NA
cdr3_aa: CASSFRDKSGEQFF
cdr3_nt: TGTGCCAGCAGCTTCCGGGACAAGTCCGGTGAGCAGTTCTTC

v_call: TRBV7-8
j_call: TRBJ2-7
d_call: NA
clone_size: NA
cdr3_aa: CASSLVGDPRDWVYEQYF
cdr3_nt: TGTGCCAGCAGCTTAGTGGGGGATCCCCGGGACTGGGTCTACGAGCAGTACTTC

v_call: TRBV7-2
j_call: TRBJ2-2
d_call: TRBD2
clone_size: NA
cdr3_aa: CASSSQGLVGNTGELFF
cdr3_nt: TGTGCCAGCAGCTCGCAAGGACTAGTCGGGAACACCGGGGAGCTGTTTTTT

v_call: TRBV19
j_call: TRBJ1-5
d_call: NA
clone_size: NA
cdr3_aa: CASSMTGGQPQHF
cdr3_nt: TGTGCCAGTAGTATGACAGGCGGTCAGCCCCAGCATTTT

v_call: TRBV7-8
j_call: TRBJ1-6
d_call: TRBD1
clone_size: NA
cdr3_aa: CASSSTTGTDNSPLHF
cdr3_nt: TGTGCCAGCAGCTCAACCACCGGGACAGATAATTCACCCCTCCACTTT

v_call: TRBV27
j_call: TRBJ2-3
d_call: TRBD2
clone_size: NA
cdr3_aa: CASSSSGSTLTNTQYF
cdr3_nt: TGTGCCAGCAGTTCTAGCGGGAGTACTCTTACGAATACGCAGTATTTT

v_call: TRBV6-4
j_call: TRBJ2-3
d_call: TRBD2
clone_size: NA
cdr3_aa: CASSDSGRATDTQYF
cdr3_nt: TGTGCCAGCAGTGACAGCGGGAGGGCCACAGATACGCAGTATTTT

v_call: TRBV30
j_call: TRBJ2-1
d_call: NA
clone_size: NA
cdr3_aa: CAWSAARNEQFF
cdr3_nt: TGTGCCTGGAGTGCAGCGCGGAATGAGCAGTTCTTC